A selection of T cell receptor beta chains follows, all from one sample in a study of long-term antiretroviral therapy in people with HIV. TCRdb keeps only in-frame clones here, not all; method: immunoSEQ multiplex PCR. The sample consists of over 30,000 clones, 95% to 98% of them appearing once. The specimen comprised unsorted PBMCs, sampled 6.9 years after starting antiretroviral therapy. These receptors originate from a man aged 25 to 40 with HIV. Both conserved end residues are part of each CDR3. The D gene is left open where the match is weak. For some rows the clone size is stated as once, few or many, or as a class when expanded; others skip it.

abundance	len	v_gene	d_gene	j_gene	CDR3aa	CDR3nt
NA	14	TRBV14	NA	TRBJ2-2	CASSRKQLTGELFF	TGTGCCAGCAGCCGGAAACAGCTCACCGGGGAGCTGTTTTTT
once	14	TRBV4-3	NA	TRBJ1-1	CASSQGLGHTEAFF	TGCGCCAGCAGCCAAGGGCTGGGGCACACTGAAGCTTTCTTT
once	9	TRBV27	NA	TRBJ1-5	CASGQPQHF	TGTGCTTCGGGACAGCCCCAGCATTTT
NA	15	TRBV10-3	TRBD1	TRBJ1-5	CAISERQGAHQPQHF	TGTGCCATCAGTGAGCGGCAGGGGGCACATCAGCCCCAGCATTTT
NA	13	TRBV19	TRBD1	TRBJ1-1	CASSRTGNTEAFF	TGTGCCAGTAGTAGGACAGGAAACACTGAAGCTTTCTTT
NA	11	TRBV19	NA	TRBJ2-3	CASSIADTQYF	TGTGCCAGTAGTATAGCCGATACGCAGTATTTT
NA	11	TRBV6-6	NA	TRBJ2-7	CASSVRQEQYF	TGTGCCAGCAGTGTGCGTCAAGAGCAGTACTTC
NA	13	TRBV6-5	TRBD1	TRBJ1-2	CASSHGQGAAYTF	TGTGCCAGCAGCCACGGACAGGGGGCTGCCTACACCTTC
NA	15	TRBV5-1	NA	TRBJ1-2	CASSLEAGGGYGRTF	TGCGCCAGCAGCTTGGAGGCTGGTGGGGGGTACGGGAGAACCTTC
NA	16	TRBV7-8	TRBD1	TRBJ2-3	CASSPFPTGPTDTQYF	TGTGCCAGCAGCCCATTTCCGACAGGGCCTACAGATACGCAGTATTTT
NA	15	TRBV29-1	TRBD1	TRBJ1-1	CSAIPRQGMNTEAFF	TGCAGCGCCATACCCCGACAGGGGATGAACACTGAAGCTTTCTTT
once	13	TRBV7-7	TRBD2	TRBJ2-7	CASSLKRGYEQYF	TGTGCTAGCAGCCTCAAGCGGGGTTACGAGCAGTACTTC
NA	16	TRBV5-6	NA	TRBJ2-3	CASSLMLGQVTDTQYF	TGTGCCAGCAGCTTGATGCTAGGCCAAGTCACAGATACGCAGTATTTT
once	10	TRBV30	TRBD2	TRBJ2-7	CAWGGDEQYF	TGTGCCTGGGGGGGGGACGAGCAGTACTTC
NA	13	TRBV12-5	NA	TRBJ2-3	CASGSHVRDTQYF	TGTGCTAGTGGTTCCCACGTTAGGGATACGCAGTATTTT
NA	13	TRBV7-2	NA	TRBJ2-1	CASSLVPPREQFF	TGTGCCAGCAGCTTAGTACCTCCCAGAGAGCAGTTCTTC
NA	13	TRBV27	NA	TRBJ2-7	CASSFGRTYEQYF	TGTGCCAGCAGTTTCGGCAGGACCTACGAGCAGTACTTC
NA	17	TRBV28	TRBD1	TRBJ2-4	CASSYGQGGLAKNIQYF	TGTGCCAGCAGTTACGGACAGGGCGGATTAGCCAAAAACATTCAGTACTTC
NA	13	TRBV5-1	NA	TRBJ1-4	CASSFERNEKLFF	TGCGCCAGCAGCTTCGAGCGGAATGAAAAACTGTTTTTT
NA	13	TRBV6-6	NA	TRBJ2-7	CASSYRGPYEQYF	TGTGCCAGCAGTTACCGAGGCCCCTACGAGCAGTACTTC
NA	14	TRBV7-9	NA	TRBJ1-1	CASRPPGTNTEAFF	TGTGCCAGCAGACCTCCAGGGACGAACACTGAAGCTTTCTTT
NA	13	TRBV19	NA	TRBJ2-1	CASSKATYNEQFF	TGTGCCAGTAGTAAGGCTACCTACAATGAGCAGTTCTTC
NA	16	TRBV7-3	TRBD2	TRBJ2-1	CASSLDLAGGYNEQFF	TGTGCCAGCAGCTTAGACCTAGCGGGAGGATACAATGAGCAGTTCTTC
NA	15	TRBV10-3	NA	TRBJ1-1	CAISESGGPNTEAFF	TGTGCCATCAGTGAGTCGGGAGGGCCGAACACTGAAGCTTTCTTT
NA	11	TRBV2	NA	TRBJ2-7	CASSVEDEQYF	TGTGCCAGCAGTGTGGAGGACGAGCAGTACTTC
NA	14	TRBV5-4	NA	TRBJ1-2	CASSLQGSFYGYTF	TGTGCCAGCAGCTTGCAGGGGAGCTTCTATGGCTACACCTTC
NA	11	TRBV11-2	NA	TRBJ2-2	CASSQTGELFF	TGTGCCAGCAGCCAAACCGGGGAGCTGTTTTTT
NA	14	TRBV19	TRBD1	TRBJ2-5	CASRRTGGKETQYF	TGTGCCAGTAGGAGGACAGGGGGCAAGGAGACCCAGTACTTC